Listed here are 5 T cell receptor beta chains from one sample, sequenced in a study of T cells and copy number aberrations in small-cell lung cancer. The method was immunoSEQ multiplex PCR; TCRdb's version includes in-frame clones alone and lacks a portion of them. The table has around 2,500 clones, approximately 80% seen once. The sequencing sample was made of normal tissue next to the tumor. These receptor sequences come from a man aged 55 to 69 with small cell lung cancer.

The J gene is TRBJ2-2, the V gene TRBV9, with TRBD2 identical over 7 bases. The germline V gene has CDR1 SGDLS and CDR2 YYNGEE. J lost 3 bases, V lost 7 bases, and 9 bases had no gene match. The CDR3 covers 15 residues. The CDR3 here is CASSGWLADTGELFF. For the CDR3, the DNA is TGTGCCAGCTCCGGTTGGCTAGCGGACACCGGGGAGCTGTTTTTT.

The J gene is TRBJ1-4, the V gene TRBV9; the D gene is possibly TRBD1 (6 bases). The germline V gene encodes CDR1 SGDLS and CDR2 YYNGEE. V was pared by 3 bases and J by 7 bases, with 13 bases between. This CDR3 is 14 amino acids long. The CDR3 loop is CASSEGESGEKLFF. For the CDR3, the DNA is TGTGCCAGCAGCGAGGGGGAGAGTGGTGAAAAACTGTTTTTT.

This chain connects TRBV28 to TRBJ1-2; TRBD1 matches 9 bases. V trimming: 5 bases; J trimming: 8 bases; junction bases outside the gene matches: 15. CDR3 size: 16 residues. The germline V gene has CDR1 MDHEN and CDR2 SYDVKM. The CDR3 loop is CASSKDRGLGSKGYTF. The CDR3 nucleotides read TGTGCCAGCAGTAAGGACAGGGGACTGGGATCGAAAGGCTACACCTTC.

V and J are TRBV30 and TRBJ1-3; D ambiguous. V lost 2 bases, J lost 3 bases, and 5 bases lay in between. Germline assignment: CDR1 GTSNPN and CDR2 SVGIG (reference sequence). This CDR3 contains 12 residues. The CDR3 loop is CAWSLLGNTIYF. CDR3 coding DNA: TGTGCCTGGAGTTTGCTTGGAAACACCATATATTTT.

The chain employs TRBV7-2 and TRBJ1-3; D is possibly TRBD1 (5 bases). V lost 5 bases and J 2 bases, leaving 7 bases between the germline ends. Germline CDR1 SGHTA, CDR2 FQGNSA. The CDR3 sequence is 13 residues long. The CDR3 coding sequence is TGTGCCAGCAGCACGGACACTGGAAACACCATATATTTT. Translating gives CASSTDTGNTIYF.